Listed here are 6 T cell receptor beta chains from one sample, sequenced in a study of post-analysis software for immune sequencing data. cDNA libraries of TCR beta carried unique molecular identifiers. TCRdb itself ran the PCR reads through MiXCR, one entry per CDR3 protein. The sample shows 450,000 to 700,000 distinct CDR3 sequences, 44% of them seen only once. Study-level points and caveats: There were five or six TRBV segments more frequent in patients than controls, and TRBV5-6, TRBV5-1 and TRBV20-1 were among them.

These receptors have no identified antigens. The sample comprised blood. The receptors stem from a girl between 5 and 17 years old with multiple sclerosis.

The chain employs TRBV7-9 and TRBJ2-4; D possibly corresponds to TRBD2 (7 bases). The J call is doubtful: the DNA matches TRBJ2-7 better. This CDR3 has 16 residues. CDR1 is SEHNR and CDR2 is FQNEAQ in the germline V gene (reference sequence). In DNA, the CDR3 is TGTGCCAGCAGTGTCCTAGGGGGGACTACTATCTACGAGCAGTACTTC. Its translation: CASSVLGGTTIYEQYF.

J is TRBJ1-6 and V is TRBV10-3; 9 nucleotides match TRBD1. The germline V gene encodes CDR1 ENHRY and CDR2 SYGVKD. The V segment lost 3 bases and the J segment 8 bases; nucleotides outside the gene matches: 5. The CDR3 sequence is 15 residues long. The CDR3 DNA sequence: TGTGCCATCAGTGACCGGACAGGGGCAGATTCACCCCTCCACTTT. Translating it yields CAISDRTGADSPLHF.

This chain links TRBV5-1 with TRBJ2-5; the D gene is possibly TRBD2 (5 bases). CDR1 SGHRS and CDR2 YFSETQ come from the germline V gene. Trimming shortened V by 4 bases and J by 5 bases, and 12 bases separated the two germline ends. The CDR3 is made up of 13 amino acids. Here the CDR3 reads CASSGGLAETQYF. In DNA form, the CDR3 reads TGCGCCAGCAGCGGCGGACTTGCGGAGACCCAGTACTTC.

The V gene is TRBV29-1, the J gene TRBJ1-6; 7 nucleotides align to TRBD1. This CDR3 spans 13 amino acids. CDR1 is SQVTM and CDR2 is ANQGSEA in the germline V gene. V lost 4 bases, J lost 7 bases, and 4 bases stayed unmatched. CDR3 DNA: TGCAGCGTTGCGGACAGGACCAATTCACCCCTCCACTTT. Its translation is CSVADRTNSPLHF.

The chain employs TRBV4-1 and TRBJ2-5; 8 bases are a match to TRBD2. The J call may not be correct, given that the DNA end is closer to TRBJ2-7. The germline gives CDR1 MGHRA, CDR2 YSYEKL. CDR3 length: 16 residues. The CDR3 region has the DNA TGCGCCAGCAGCCAAACGGGGCGGGGGGCCACCTACGAGCAGTACTTC. As protein: CASSQTGRGATYEQYF.

Notes on this clonotype: A read error may account for a junction end that differs from germline. This chain connects TRBV3-1 to TRBJ1-2; perhaps TRBD1 as D (5 bases). CDR1 LGHDT and CDR2 YNNKEL come from the germline V gene (reference sequence). The CDR3 runs to 12 residues. CDR3 loop: CASSYRQWGCTF. Written as DNA, the CDR3 is TGTGCCAGCAGCTATAGGCAGTGGGGCTGCACCTTC.